This T cell receptor (beta chain) was captured in a study of blood T cell repertoires in COVID-19. In the original workflow: By means of reference gene primer amplification, nucleated cell counts were estimated. Sequencing used immunoSEQ multiplex PCR; TCRdb keeps in-frame clones, though not all of them. The V and J calls and clone size are taken from that table; D and trimming were inferred from the DNA. This table holds around 200,000 clones, more than 80% found once. The ends were cut back, 5 bases at V and 1 base at J, with 12 bases in the middle. Germline V gives CDR1 MNHNY, CDR2 SVGAGI (reference sequence). The CDR3 sequence is 14 residues long.

The sequencing sample was made of peripheral blood. The receptor's source is a woman aged 30 to 39 with COVID-19, enrolled during active disease. The chain joins TRBV6-6 to TRBJ2-7, with D possibly TRBD1 on 6 matching bases. CDR3 bases: TGTGCCAGCAGTCTCCAGGGGTGGTCCTACGAGCAGTACTTC. Amino acid sequence: CASSLQGWSYEQYF.